This T cell receptor (beta chain) was sequenced for a study of shared clonotypes between healthy human individuals. Study-wide background: Donors were a couple of women and a few men aged 18 to 49. Each donor had three CD4 naive, three CD4 memory, two CD8 naive and one CD8 memory plate. Findings of the study overall: Clonotype sharing among the donors was expected to vary with sequencing depth.

Concerning this clone itself: Its antigen is unknown.

Each subset's genomic DNA was split evenly across several immunoSEQ plates. The method was immunoSEQ multiplex PCR; TCRdb's version includes in-frame clones alone and lacks a portion of them. This repertoire shows approximately 1.5 million clones, approximately 98.5% found once; its top ten account for around 0.38%. The CDR3 contains 15 residues. Per germline, CDR1 SNHLY and CDR2 FYNNEI. Trimming removed 7 bases at V and 8 bases at J, with 21 bases between. The V call is TRBV2, the J call TRBJ2-1; D is perhaps TRBD2 (6 bases). Sequencing used naive CD4+ T cells sorted from blood. Subset in this sample: CD45RA+ positively selected. The TCR was taken from a young man in good health. The CDR3 region is CASKRLASNTDEQFF. CDR3 nucleotide sequence: TGTGCCAGCAAGCGCCTAGCGAGCAACACCGATGAGCAGTTCTTC.